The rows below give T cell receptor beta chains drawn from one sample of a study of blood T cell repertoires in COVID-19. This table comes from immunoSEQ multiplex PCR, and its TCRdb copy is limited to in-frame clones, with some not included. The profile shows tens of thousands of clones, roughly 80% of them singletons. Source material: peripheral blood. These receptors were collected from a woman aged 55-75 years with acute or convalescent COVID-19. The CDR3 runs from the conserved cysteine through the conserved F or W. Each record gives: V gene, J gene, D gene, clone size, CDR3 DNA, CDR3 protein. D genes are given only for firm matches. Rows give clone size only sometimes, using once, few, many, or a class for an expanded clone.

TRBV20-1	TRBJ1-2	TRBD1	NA	TGCAGTGCTAGTCAGGGACAGGGAGGTTATTATGGCTACACCTTC	CSASQGQGGYYGYTF
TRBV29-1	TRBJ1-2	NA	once	TGCAGCGTTGCAACGACAGAAGGTGGCTACACCTTC	CSVATTEGGYTF
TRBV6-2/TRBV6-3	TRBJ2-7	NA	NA	TGTGCCAGCAGTTACTCGAGGGCCTACGAGCAGTACTTC	CASSYSRAYEQYF
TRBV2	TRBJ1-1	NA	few	TGTGCCAGCAGTGAACAGGGCAGAAACACTGAAGCTTTCTTT	CASSEQGRNTEAFF
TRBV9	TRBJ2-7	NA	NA	TGTGCCAGCAGCGCCAACCCCACGGGTACCTCCTACGAGCAGTACTTC	CASSANPTGTSYEQYF
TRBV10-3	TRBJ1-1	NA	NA	TGTGCCATCAGTGAGAGGGGGGAAGCTTTCTTT	CAISERGEAFF
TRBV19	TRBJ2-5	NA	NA	TGTGCCAGTAGTTCCGGACTCCCGGCAAGGGAGACCCAGTACTTC	CASSSGLPARETQYF
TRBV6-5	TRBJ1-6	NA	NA	TGTGCCAGCAGTTACGCGAGCTATAATTCACCCCTCCACTTT	CASSYASYNSPLHF
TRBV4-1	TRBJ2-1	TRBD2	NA	TGCGCCAGCAGCCCATTAGCGGGGGAGGATAATCTTGAGCAGTTCTTC	CASSPLAGEDNLEQFF
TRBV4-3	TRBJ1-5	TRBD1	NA	TGCGCCAGCAGCCAAGATTGGGGACAGGGCGGTCAGCCCCAGCATTTT	CASSQDWGQGGQPQHF
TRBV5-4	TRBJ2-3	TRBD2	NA	TGTGCCAGCAGAGCGGGGGGGTTCACAGATACGCAGTATTTT	CASRAGGFTDTQYF
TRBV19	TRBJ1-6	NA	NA	TGTGCCAGTAACAGGTTAGGCTCACCCCTCCACTTT	CASNRLGSPLHF
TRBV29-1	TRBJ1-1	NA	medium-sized	TGCAGCGTTCGTCGGAACACTGAAGCTTTCTTT	CSVRRNTEAFF